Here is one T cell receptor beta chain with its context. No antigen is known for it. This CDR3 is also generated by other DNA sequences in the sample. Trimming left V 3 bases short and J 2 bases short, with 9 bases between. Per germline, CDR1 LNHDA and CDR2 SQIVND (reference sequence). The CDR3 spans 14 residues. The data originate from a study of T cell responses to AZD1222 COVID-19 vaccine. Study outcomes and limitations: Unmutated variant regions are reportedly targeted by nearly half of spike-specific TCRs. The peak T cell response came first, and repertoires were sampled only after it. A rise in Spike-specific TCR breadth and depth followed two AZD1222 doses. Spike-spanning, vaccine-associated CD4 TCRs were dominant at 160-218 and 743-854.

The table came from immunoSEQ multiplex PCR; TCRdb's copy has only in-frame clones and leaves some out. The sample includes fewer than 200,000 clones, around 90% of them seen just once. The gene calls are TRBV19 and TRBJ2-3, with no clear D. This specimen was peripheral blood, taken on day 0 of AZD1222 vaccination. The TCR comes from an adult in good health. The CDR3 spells CASSIGLDTDTQYF. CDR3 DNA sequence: TGTGCCAGTAGTATTGGTCTAGACACAGATACGCAGTATTTT. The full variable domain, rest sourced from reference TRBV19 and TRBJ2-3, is DGGITQSPKYLFRKEGQNVTLSCEQNLNHDAMYWYRQDPGQGLRLIYYSQIVNDFQKGDIAEGYSVSREKKESFPLTVTSAQKNPTAFYLCASSIGLDTDTQYFGPGTRLTVL.